Presented here are 21 T cell receptor beta chains from one specimen sequenced in a study of OX40 agonist ivuxolimab in advanced cancers. The library was produced with the immunoSEQ multiplex PCR assay. Here the immuneACCESS table is served through TCRdb, limited to in-frame sequences with V and J called. Missing clones are a known gap in these copies; in checked studies unresolved V genes cover under half, and the rest lacks a known reason. A total of approximately 45,000 clones appear in this sample, approximately 85% of them only once. Roughly 18% of the sample lies in the top ten. Material: CD4+ or CD8+ T cells sorted from blood, obtained in a trial of the OX40 agonist ivuxolimab. These receptors were taken from an adult with an advanced solid tumor such as melanoma, head and neck, liver or kidney cancer.

V and J are TRBV9 and TRBJ2-1; no definite D call. The CDR3 loop spans 14 amino acids. The ends were cut back, 4 bases at V and 0 bases at J, with 8 bases in the middle. Germline V gene lookup returns CDR1 SGDLS and CDR2 YYNGEE. The CDR3 reads CASSLPNSYNEQFF. Here the CDR3 DNA reads TGTGCCAGCAGCCTCCCGAACTCCTACAATGAGCAGTTCTTC. Supplemented by reference TRBV9 and TRBJ2-1, the full variable domain reads DSGVTQTPKHLITATGQRVTLRCSPRSGDLSVYWYQQSLDQGLQFLIQYYNGEERAKGNILERFSAQQFPDLHSELNLSSLELGDSALYFCASSLPNSYNEQFFGPGTRLTVL.

The genes are TRBV4-1 and TRBJ1-5; D remains ambiguous. The V and J ends lost 6 bases and 2 bases respectively, with 8 bases between them. Germline V gene lookup returns CDR1 MGHRA and CDR2 YSYEKL. This CDR3 contains 13 residues. DNA of the CDR3: TGCGCCAGCAGGGGCTCCGGCAATCAGCCCCAGCATTTT. Its protein product is CASRGSGNQPQHF.

The V call is TRBV7-8, the J call TRBJ2-5; 11 nucleotides match TRBD2. With 4 bases clipped from V and 1 base from J, the junction kept 5 bases outside the gene matches. The CDR3 runs 16 residues. Germline V lookup: CDR1 SGHVS, CDR2 FQNEAQ. The CDR3 sequence: CASSYSGGALQETQYF. CDR3 DNA: TGTGCCAGCAGCTATAGCGGGGGGGCCCTCCAAGAGACCCAGTACTTC.

V is TRBV9 and J is TRBJ1-2; 8 bases align to TRBD1. The CDR3 sequence is 15 residues long. Looked up from germline, CDR1 is SGDLS and CDR2 is YYNGEE. After removal of 1 base from V and 1 base from J, the junction contained 3 bases not matched to a gene. CDR3 sequence: CASSVSDRGNYGYTF. CDR3 bases: TGTGCCAGCAGCGTAAGTGACAGGGGTAACTATGGCTACACCTTC.

The chain recombines TRBV15 with TRBJ2-1; 11 positions agree with TRBD2. The CDR3 is 14 amino acids. Looked up from germline, CDR1 is LNHNV and CDR2 is YYDKDF (reference sequence). Trimming cost V 1 base and J 15 bases; bases outside gene matches: 8. Here the CDR3 DNA reads TGTGCCACCAGCAGAGTTGGTAGCGGGGGGGAAACGTTCTTC. Translated, it gives CATSRVGSGGETFF.

This chain uses TRBV19 with TRBJ2-7; either TRBD1 or TRBD2 may supply D (6 bases each). This CDR3 is 14 amino acids long. Trimming took off 6 bases at V and 0 bases at J, with 12 bases between the two ends. Germline lookup yields CDR1 LNHDA and CDR2 SQIVND (reference sequence). This chain's CDR3 is CASSLGGLSYEQYF. The DNA of the CDR3 is TGTGCCAGTAGCCTCGGGGGCCTCTCCTACGAGCAGTACTTC.

In DNA form, the CDR3 reads TGTGCCAGCAGACAGGTCTCTGGAAACACCATATATTTT. It codes for CASRQVSGNTIYF. V usage is TRBV6-6 and J usage is TRBJ1-3, with D possibly being TRBD1 (5 bases). Germline V gene lookup returns CDR1 MNHNY and CDR2 SVGAGI (reference sequence). Trimming pared 6 bases from V and 0 bases from J, leaving 6 bases between. This CDR3 spans 13 amino acids.

The chain has TRBV7-6 and TRBJ2-3; D gene ambiguous. This CDR3 is built from 16 residues. V shed 1 base and J shed 2 bases, with 13 bases lying between them. Germline values: CDR1 SGHVS, CDR2 FNYEAQ. CDR3 coding DNA: TGTGCCAGCAGCTTAGATACTGGGGATTACACAGATACGCAGTATTTT. Its translation is CASSLDTGDYTDTQYF.

The V gene is TRBV6-6, the J gene TRBJ2-2; D possibly corresponds to TRBD2 (5 bases). CDR3 size: 15 residues. Looked up from germline, CDR1 is MNHNY and CDR2 is SVGAGI (reference sequence). The V and J ends lost 0 bases and 4 bases respectively, with 9 bases between them. CDR3 residues: CASSYSMAGTGELFF. The CDR3 bases are TGTGCCAGCAGTTACTCGATGGCGGGCACCGGGGAGCTGTTTTTT.

This rearrangement joins TRBV25-1 to TRBJ2-2; D gene unclear. The CDR3 runs to 12 residues. Germline V gene data show CDR1 as MGHDK and CDR2 as SYGVNS. Trimming took off 5 bases at V and 5 bases at J, with 6 bases between the two ends. CDR3 amino acids: CASSLQTGELFF. Here the CDR3 DNA reads TGTGCCAGCAGTTTGCAGACCGGGGAGCTGTTTTTT.

The J gene is TRBJ2-1, the V gene TRBV29-1; D ambiguous. V lost 4 bases to trimming and J lost 11 bases, with 9 bases between them. The CDR3 length is 10 residues. Germline V lookup: CDR1 SQVTM, CDR2 ANQGSEA. In DNA, the CDR3 is TGCAGCGTTGTCCAGGACCAGCAGTTCTTC. Amino acid sequence: CSVVQDQQFF.

The gene calls are TRBV5-1 and TRBJ2-2, with 12 bases aligning to TRBD2. Germline CDR1 and CDR2: SGHRS and YFSETQ. This CDR3 contains 16 residues. The V segment lost 4 bases and the J segment 1 base; nucleotides outside the gene matches: 2. The CDR3 loop is CASSPGLAGNTGELFF. DNA for the CDR3: TGCGCCAGCAGCCCGGGACTAGCGGGGAACACCGGGGAGCTGTTTTTT.

This sequence joins TRBV28 and TRBJ1-1; D call uncertain. Germline V gives CDR1 MDHEN, CDR2 SYDVKM. Deletions cut 2 bases from V and 1 base from J, with 8 bases between. CDR3 length: 14 amino acids. CDR3 amino acids: CASSLLRQNTEAFF. The CDR3 DNA reads TGTGCCAGCAGTTTACTCCGACAGAACACTGAAGCTTTCTTT. Variable domain in full (rest from reference TRBV28 and TRBJ1-1): DVKVTQSSRYLVKRTGEKVFLECVQDMDHENMFWYRQDPGLGLRLIYFSYDVKMKEKGDIPEGYSVSREKKERFSLILESASTNQTSMYLCASSLLRQNTEAFFGQGTRLTVV.

In nucleotides, the CDR3 is TGCAGCGTCCGTCCACCAGCGGGGGGCAATGAGCAGTTCTTC. It specifies CSVRPPAGGNEQFF. This chain joins TRBV29-1 and TRBJ2-1; 9 bases line up with TRBD2. The V segment lost 6 bases and the J segment 6 bases; nucleotides outside the gene matches: 9. The CDR3 sequence is 14 residues long. CDR1 is SQVTM, CDR2 ANQGSEA, per germline.

This CDR3 is CASTGVFGYTF. The CDR3 nucleotides are TGTGCCAGCACCGGGGTTTTTGGCTACACCTTC. The gene calls are TRBV9 and TRBJ1-2; no definite D call. The CDR3 is made up of 11 amino acids. Germline V gene lookup returns CDR1 SGDLS and CDR2 YYNGEE. Trimming pared 6 bases from V and 7 bases from J, leaving 10 bases between. Drawing the rest from reference TRBV9 and TRBJ1-2, the complete variable domain is DSGVTQTPKHLITATGQRVTLRCSPRSGDLSVYWYQQSLDQGLQFLIQYYNGEERAKGNILERFSAQQFPDLHSELNLSSLELGDSALYFCASTGVFGYTFGSGTRLTVV.

The chain links TRBV28 to TRBJ2-1; a possible D gene is TRBD2 (6 bases). Germline V gene lookup returns CDR1 MDHEN and CDR2 SYDVKM. Trimming removed 3 bases at V and 6 bases at J, with 12 bases between. The CDR3 is 14 residues long. CDR3 in amino acids: CASSLGGSLNEQFF. The CDR3 coding sequence is TGTGCCAGCAGTTTGGGGGGTAGCCTCAATGAGCAGTTCTTC.

This clone was seen just once. J is TRBJ2-5 and V is TRBV9; 8 bases agree with TRBD2. CDR1 and CDR2 (germline): SGDLS, YYNGEE. Trimming took 3 bases from V and 4 from J; bases not matched to a gene: 8. The CDR3 spans 15 residues. Here the CDR3 DNA reads TGTGCCAGCAGCGAGGGGACTAGGGTAGGAGAGACCCAGTACTTC. Amino acids: CASSEGTRVGETQYF.

V is TRBV7-6 and J is TRBJ1-4; a possible D gene is TRBD1 (5 bases). V was clipped by 5 bases and J by 7 bases, with 23 bases between them. The CDR3 loop spans 17 amino acids. The germline V gene has CDR1 SGHVS and CDR2 FNYEAQ. CDR3 DNA sequence: TGTGCCAGCAGCCCCCGCGGCGGGGGTTTCGGCTCTGAAAAACTGTTTTTT. Translation gives CASSPRGGGFGSEKLFF.

This clone turned up a few times. The chain is built from TRBV7-3 and TRBJ2-6, with D maybe TRBD2 (5 bases). From germline, CDR1 is SGHTA and CDR2 FQGTGA. The CDR3 totals 15 residues. Deletions cut 3 bases from V and 0 bases from J, with 6 bases between. CDR3 bases: TGTGCCAGCAGCTTCCGGGACTCTGGGGCCAACGTCCTGACTTTC. As protein: CASSFRDSGANVLTF.

This sequence joins TRBV9 and TRBJ1-5; perhaps TRBD1 as D (5 bases). V gave up 5 bases and J gave up 7 bases, with 22 bases separating them. Germline CDR1 is SGDLS and CDR2 is YYNGEE. The CDR3 totals 16 residues. The CDR3, as DNA: TGTGCCAGCAGTCCCCTGGGGTATGGGGCTCGGCAGCCCCAGCATTTT. Translating gives CASSPLGYGARQPQHF.

This clone occurred once. The rearrangement joins TRBV27 to TRBJ1-2, with D uncertain. V lost 7 bases to trimming and J lost 1 base, with 13 bases between them. CDR3 length: 14 amino acids. Germline CDR1 reads MNHEY; CDR2 reads SMNVEV (reference sequence). The CDR3 reads CASTSAGVNYGYTF. CDR3 DNA sequence: TGTGCCAGCACTTCCGCCGGCGTTAACTATGGCTACACCTTC.